The 29 T cell receptor beta chains below all came from one sample that was sequenced in a study of CXCR3-negative and CXCR3-positive naive CD8 T cells. The libraries of TRB cDNA were prepared using 5' RACE with UMI labels. TCRdb processed the 5' RACE reads again and assigns one entry to each CDR3 protein, with no DNA. The table lists fewer than 95,000 distinct CDR3 sequences. The sequencing input was naive CXCR3- CD8+ T cells from blood. Described subset: CD45RO-CCR7+CD27+CD95- naive CD8+ T cells lacking CXCR3 (TNR3-). The source is a human donor in good health. Some clones in this sample may be carry-over from other donors' samples.

This chain joins TRBV6-2 or TRBV6-3 and TRBJ2-7; TCRdb calls TRBD1, which cannot be checked without DNA. The CDR3 spans 15 residues. CDR1 and CDR2 (germline): MNHEY, SVGEGT. The chain's CDR3 is CASSYILGQSYEQYF.

The chain recombines TRBV28 with TRBJ2-7. This CDR3 contains 12 residues. From germline, CDR1 is MDHEN and CDR2 SYDVKM. CDR3: CASSTQIYEQYF. Complete variable domain (other parts from reference TRBV28 and TRBJ2-7): DVKVTQSSRYLVKRTGEKVFLECVQDMDHENMFWYRQDPGLGLRLIYFSYDVKMKEKGDIPEGYSVSREKKERFSLILESASTNQTSMYLCASSTQIYEQYFGPGTRLTVT.

The chain joins TRBV30 to TRBJ2-2; TCRdb outputs TRBD2, but without DNA this stays unchecked. Germline CDR1 is GTSNPN and CDR2 is SVGIG (reference sequence). The CDR3 is 16 amino acids. CDR3 residues: CAWSPWAREASGELFF.

This rearrangement joins TRBV20-1 to TRBJ1-2; the D call of TRBD1 rests on TCRdb alone, since no DNA is present to check it. The CDR3 sequence is 12 residues long. From germline, CDR1 is DFQATT and CDR2 SNEGSKA (reference sequence). The CDR3 spells CSATMGGYGYTF.

The genes are TRBV4-3 and TRBJ1-5; with no DNA, the TCRdb D assignment of TRBD1 cannot be verified. The CDR3 is 14 residues long. Germline V CDR1 and CDR2: LGHNA, YSLEER. CDR3 protein: CASSLGTENQPQHF.

The rearrangement uses TRBV7-9 and TRBJ1-1. Germline V gives CDR1 SEHNR, CDR2 FQNEAQ (reference sequence). The CDR3 runs 15 residues. CDR3 amino acids: CASSPSEAGNTEAFF.

The CDR3 is CASRNRWGPQETQYF. J is TRBJ2-5 and V is TRBV7-8. Germline V CDR1 and CDR2: SGHVS, FQNEAQ. The length of the CDR3 is 15 residues.

The chain links TRBV19 to TRBJ1-1. Germline CDR1 reads LNHDA; CDR2 reads SQIVND (reference sequence). The CDR3 is 17 residues long. The CDR3 region is CASSINSGGIVNTEAFF.

This rearrangement joins TRBV5-4 to TRBJ2-7; the D call of TRBD2 rests on TCRdb alone, since no DNA is present to check it. CDR3 size: 15 residues. Germline assignment: CDR1 SGHNT and CDR2 YYREEE (reference sequence). This CDR3 reads CASSRGTSGTYEQYF.

The chain is built from TRBV4-2 and TRBJ2-1. The CDR3 runs to 17 residues. Per germline, CDR1 LGHNA and CDR2 YNFKEQ. The CDR3 here is CASSQEARTSSYNEQFF.

This sequence joins TRBV3-1 and TRBJ2-1; TCRdb names TRBD1, which stays unverified in the absence of DNA. Per germline, CDR1 LGHDT and CDR2 YNNKEL (reference sequence). CDR3 size: 17 residues. The CDR3 is CASSQDKGAPSYNEQFF.

The chain joins TRBV28 to TRBJ2-7. This CDR3 region has 15 residues. From germline, CDR1 is MDHEN and CDR2 SYDVKM. Here the CDR3 reads CASRRSNGGAYEQYF.

This rearrangement joins TRBV11-2 to TRBJ2-5; TCRdb reports TRBD1, a call that lacks DNA to check it against. The CDR3 is 15 amino acids. Germline V gene data show CDR1 as SGHAT and CDR2 as FQNNGV. The CDR3 spells CASSKGDRDLETQYF.

V gene TRBV12-3 or TRBV12-4 combines with J gene TRBJ2-7; the TCRdb D gene call, TRBD1, has no DNA to confirm it. The CDR3 length is 15 residues. The CDR3 loop reads CASTRTGAPTDEQYF.

The chain recombines TRBV6-5 with TRBJ2-7; the D gene TCRdb calls, TRBD1, cannot be checked with no DNA. This CDR3 is 18 amino acids long. Per the germline V gene, CDR1 is MNHEY and CDR2 is SVGAGI. The CDR3 protein is CASSDTRFYTGGKGEQHF.

The chain carries TRBV14 and TRBJ2-1; TCRdb gives TRBD1 as the D gene, but with no DNA this cannot be confirmed. The CDR3 consists of 14 residues. Germline V gene data show CDR1 as SGHDN and CDR2 as FVKESK. The CDR3 sequence: CASSPPGQYNEQFF.

The rearrangement joins TRBV29-1 to TRBJ2-7; TCRdb's D call, TRBD1, is unchecked because there is no DNA. CDR3 length: 12 amino acids. Germline V gene data show CDR1 as SQVTM and CDR2 as ANQGSEA. CDR3 region: CSVESQGYEQYF.

CDR3 protein: CSARSSGSSYNEQFF. This chain connects TRBV20-1 to TRBJ2-1. This CDR3 comprises 15 residues. From germline, CDR1 is DFQATT and CDR2 SNEGSKA (reference sequence).

The CDR3 reads CASSFLAGEGYEQYF. The V and J genes are TRBV7-2 and TRBJ2-7; TCRdb's D call of TRBD1 is untestable without DNA. CDR1 and CDR2 (germline): SGHTA, FQGNSA. The CDR3 runs 15 residues.

V is TRBV6-5 and J is TRBJ2-7; TCRdb's D call, TRBD2, is unchecked because there is no DNA. The CDR3 loop spans 11 amino acids. The germline V gene encodes CDR1 MNHEY and CDR2 SVGAGI. The CDR3 sequence is CASSFGGRDHF.

The J gene is TRBJ2-3, the V gene TRBV7-2; the D call of TRBD2 rests on TCRdb alone, since no DNA is present to check it. The CDR3 length is 14 residues. Germline V gives CDR1 SGHTA, CDR2 FQGNSA. CDR3 protein: CASSPLGRVDTQYF.

The chain has TRBV7-9 and TRBJ1-2; TCRdb lists TRBD1, though no DNA is available to test this call. The CDR3 length is 17 residues. Germline V gene sequence: CDR1 SEHNR, CDR2 FQNEAQ (reference sequence). CDR3 amino acids: CASSPPLGQGANRDYTF.

The chain joins TRBV9 to TRBJ2-3. Looked up from germline, CDR1 is SGDLS and CDR2 is YYNGEE. CDR3 size: 16 residues. CDR3 protein: CASSAQGYTRTDTQYF.

V is TRBV29-1 and J is TRBJ1-1. Germline-derived CDR1 and CDR2 are SQVTM and ANQGSEA. The CDR3 sequence is 13 residues long. CDR3 sequence: CSVVGLMNTEAFF.

The V call is TRBV30, the J call TRBJ2-1; the TCRdb call, TRBD1, lacks DNA for checking. The CDR3 totals 12 residues. Germline V gene sequence: CDR1 GTSNPN, CDR2 SVGIG (reference sequence). The chain's CDR3 is CAWSVGPNEQFF.

The rearrangement links TRBV12-3 or TRBV12-4 to TRBJ1-1. CDR3 length: 13 residues. The CDR3 loop reads CASSFSPATEAFF.

This chain uses TRBV29-1 with TRBJ2-7; TCRdb returns TRBD2, unconfirmable since there is no DNA. This CDR3 comprises 15 residues. CDR1 is SQVTM, CDR2 ANQGSEA, per germline. This CDR3 reads CSVVGLAGGSYEQYF.

The chain uses TRBV20-1 and TRBJ2-7; TCRdb's D gene call, TRBD2, goes unchecked for lack of DNA. The CDR3 is made up of 14 amino acids. CDR1 and CDR2 from the germline V gene are DFQATT and SNEGSKA (reference sequence). The CDR3 protein is CSARDPASGYEQYF.

The chain is built from TRBV14 and TRBJ1-1. The CDR3 is 12 amino acids. Germline loops: CDR1 SGHDN, CDR2 FVKESK. The CDR3 loop reads CASSQTNTEAFF.